Listed below are T cell receptor beta chains from one sample, sequenced in a study of OX40 agonist ivuxolimab in advanced cancers. Here immunoSEQ multiplex PCR was the method, and the copy in TCRdb shows in-frame clones only, minus some. This repertoire shows tens of thousands of clones, around 80% found once; its top ten account for roughly 5%. The sample in question was CD4+ or CD8+ T cells sorted from blood, obtained in a trial of the OX40 agonist ivuxolimab. These receptor sequences come from an adult with an advanced solid tumor such as melanoma, head and neck, liver or kidney cancer. Each CDR3 is given with its conserved first and last residue. The D gene is left open where the match is weak. A clone size is listed for some rows: how often the clone was seen (once, few, many), or a class if it is expanded.

V: TRBV6-1
J: TRBJ2-1
size: once
D: -
CDR3: CASVLLMTGYNEQFF
DNA: TGTGCCAGCGTCTTACTTATGACAGGATACAATGAGCAGTTCTTC

V: TRBV25-1
J: TRBJ2-5
size: -
D: -
CDR3: CASSDGVAIGETQYF
DNA: TGTGCCAGCAGTGATGGGGTAGCGATCGGAGAGACCCAGTACTTC

V: TRBV15
J: TRBJ2-1
size: -
D: -
CDR3: CATSRDKGANEQFF
DNA: TGTGCCACCAGCAGAGATAAAGGGGCCAATGAGCAGTTCTTC

V: TRBV7-2
J: TRBJ1-5
size: -
D: -
CDR3: CASSRNRASGNQPQHF
DNA: TGTGCCAGCAGCCGTAACAGGGCCTCGGGCAATCAGCCCCAGCATTTT

V: TRBV4-1
J: TRBJ2-2
size: -
D: -
CDR3: CASSHEGRGPGELFF
DNA: TGCGCCAGCAGCCATGAGGGAAGAGGTCCCGGGGAGCTGTTTTTT

V: TRBV28
J: TRBJ2-7
size: -
D: TRBD2
CDR3: CASGFLAGGSYEQYF
DNA: TGTGCCAGCGGTTTTTTAGCGGGAGGTTCCTACGAGCAGTACTTC

V: TRBV7-9
J: TRBJ1-6
size: -
D: TRBD1
CDR3: CASSSWTGDFSPLHF
DNA: TGTGCCAGCAGCTCCTGGACAGGGGACTTTTCACCCCTCCACTTT

V: TRBV6-1
J: TRBJ1-2
size: -
D: -
CDR3: CASSPGTGTYGYTF
DNA: TGTGCCAGCAGTCCCGGGACGGGAACGTATGGCTACACCTTC

V: TRBV4-1
J: TRBJ1-5
size: -
D: -
CDR3: CASSPLTSNQPQHF
DNA: TGCGCCAGCAGCCCACTTACGAGTAATCAGCCCCAGCATTTT

V: TRBV18
J: TRBJ2-7
size: -
D: TRBD2
CDR3: CASSASGRAYEQYF
DNA: TGTGCCAGCTCGGCTAGCGGGAGGGCCTACGAGCAGTACTTC

V: TRBV2
J: TRBJ2-6
size: -
D: -
CDR3: CASSSQGYGANVLTF
DNA: TGTGCCAGCAGTTCTCAGGGTTATGGGGCCAACGTCCTGACTTTC

V: TRBV6-4
J: TRBJ1-1
size: -
D: -
CDR3: CASKPEGGDTEAFF
DNA: TGTGCCAGCAAACCTGAAGGGGGGGACACTGAAGCTTTCTTT

V: TRBV7-6
J: TRBJ2-2
size: -
D: -
CDR3: CASSLETGANTGELFF
DNA: TGTGCCAGCAGCTTAGAGACAGGAGCGAACACCGGGGAGCTGTTTTTT

V: TRBV19
J: TRBJ1-3
size: -
D: -
CDR3: CASSLELARNTIYF
DNA: TGTGCCAGTAGCCTAGAACTGGCGAGAAACACCATATATTTT

V: TRBV5-1
J: TRBJ2-1
size: -
D: TRBD2
CDR3: CASSIASGSYNEQFF
DNA: TGCGCCAGCAGCATCGCTAGCGGCTCCTACAATGAGCAGTTCTTC

V: TRBV4-2
J: TRBJ1-2
size: -
D: -
CDR3: CASSQELSGSYGYTF
DNA: TGTGCCAGCAGCCAAGAGTTATCAGGGAGCTATGGCTACACCTTC

V: TRBV5-1
J: TRBJ2-5
size: -
D: -
CDR3: CASSFEGETQYF
DNA: TGCGCCAGCAGCTTTGAGGGGGAGACCCAGTACTTC

V: TRBV6-6
J: TRBJ1-5
size: -
D: -
CDR3: CASNRNPMQPQHF
DNA: TGTGCCAGCAATCGCAATCCCATGCAGCCCCAGCATTTT

V: TRBV2
J: TRBJ2-7
size: -
D: -
CDR3: CASTFWAGHEQYF
DNA: TGTGCCAGCACTTTTTGGGCTGGACACGAGCAGTACTTC

V: TRBV19
J: TRBJ2-7
size: once
D: -
CDR3: CASSLFSGRQGGSEQYF
DNA: TGTGCCAGTAGTTTGTTCTCGGGTAGGCAGGGCGGAAGCGAGCAGTACTTC

V: TRBV11-2
J: TRBJ1-2
size: few
D: TRBD1
CDR3: CASSSTQGGYGYTF
DNA: TGTGCCAGCAGCTCTACACAGGGGGGCTATGGCTACACCTTC

V: TRBV21-1
J: TRBJ2-6
size: -
D: -
CDR3: CASITTGDRGLRANVLTF
DNA: TGTGCCAGCATCACAACGGGGGACAGGGGGCTTAGGGCCAACGTCCTGACTTTC

V: TRBV30
J: TRBJ1-2
size: -
D: TRBD1
CDR3: CAWSWGTGGDGYTF
DNA: TGTGCCTGGAGTTGGGGGACAGGGGGCGATGGCTACACCTTC

V: TRBV5-1
J: TRBJ2-1
size: -
D: -
CDR3: CASSLGSYNSNEQFF
DNA: TGCGCCAGCAGCTTGGGCTCGTATAACTCGAATGAGCAGTTCTTC

V: TRBV10-3
J: TRBJ1-2
size: -
D: -
CDR3: CAISDRGQPNGYTF
DNA: TGTGCCATCAGTGACCGCGGACAGCCCAATGGCTACACCTTC

V: TRBV11-1
J: TRBJ2-5
size: -
D: TRBD1
CDR3: CASSLATGGRGTQYF
DNA: TGTGCCAGCAGCTTAGCGACAGGGGGCCGGGGGACCCAGTACTTC

V: TRBV2
J: TRBJ2-1
size: -
D: -
CDR3: CASSPYNEQFF
DNA: TGTGCCAGCAGTCCGTACAATGAGCAGTTCTTC

V: TRBV28
J: TRBJ1-1
size: -
D: -
CDR3: CACGVNTEAFF
DNA: TGTGCCTGCGGGGTGAACACTGAAGCTTTCTTT

V: TRBV6-5
J: TRBJ2-3
size: -
D: -
CDR3: CASSYSFGPDTQYF
DNA: TGTGCCAGCAGTTACTCCTTTGGCCCGGATACGCAGTATTTT

V: TRBV5-1
J: TRBJ1-1
size: -
D: -
CDR3: CASSLVGDGEAFF
DNA: TGCGCCAGCAGCTTGGTAGGGGACGGGGAAGCTTTCTTT

V: TRBV28
J: TRBJ2-7
size: -
D: -
CDR3: CASSLSALGLEQYF
DNA: TGTGCCAGCAGTTTAAGTGCTTTGGGCCTGGAGCAGTACTTC

V: TRBV6-1
J: TRBJ2-7
size: -
D: -
CDR3: CASGRYYEQYF
DNA: TGTGCCAGCGGTAGATACTACGAGCAGTACTTC

V: TRBV10-3
J: TRBJ2-3
size: -
D: TRBD2
CDR3: CAISAASGRQGGTQYF
DNA: TGTGCCATCAGTGCGGCTAGCGGGAGGCAAGGCGGTACGCAGTATTTT

V: TRBV2
J: TRBJ1-1
size: -
D: -
CDR3: CASSERGQVEAFF
DNA: TGTGCCAGCAGTGAAAGGGGTCAGGTGGAAGCTTTCTTT

V: TRBV23-1
J: TRBJ2-1
size: -
D: -
CDR3: CASSHRQGRSYNEQFF
DNA: TGCGCCAGCAGTCACCGGCAGGGGAGAAGTTACAATGAGCAGTTCTTC

V: TRBV6-5
J: TRBJ1-2
size: -
D: TRBD1
CDR3: CASSFQGANGYTF
DNA: TGTGCCAGCAGTTTTCAGGGGGCCAATGGCTACACCTTC

V: TRBV29-1
J: TRBJ2-3
size: few
D: TRBD2
CDR3: CSVSSGSSTDTQYF
DNA: TGCAGCGTTTCGAGCGGGAGCTCTACAGATACGCAGTATTTT

V: TRBV6-5
J: TRBJ2-7
size: -
D: -
CDR3: CASSSSGDQKQYF
DNA: TGTGCCAGCAGTTCTTCAGGGGATCAAAAGCAGTACTTC

V: TRBV28
J: TRBJ1-2
size: -
D: -
CDR3: CASSLWSRLALSYTYGYTF
DNA: TGTGCCAGCAGTTTATGGTCGCGGTTGGCCCTTTCTTACACCTATGGCTACACCTTC

V: TRBV25-1
J: TRBJ1-1
size: -
D: -
CDR3: CASRPPGPLNTEAFF
DNA: TGTGCCAGCAGGCCCCCGGGACCCCTGAACACTGAAGCTTTCTTT

V: TRBV2
J: TRBJ2-7
size: -
D: -
CDR3: CASSVSEQYF
DNA: TGTGCCAGCAGTGTCTCCGAGCAGTACTTC

V: TRBV19
J: TRBJ1-4
size: -
D: TRBD1
CDR3: CASRLGQYNEKLFF
DNA: TGTGCCAGTAGATTGGGACAGTATAATGAAAAACTGTTTTTT

V: TRBV6-1
J: TRBJ1-6
size: -
D: -
CDR3: CASSEWVSPLHF
DNA: TGTGCCAGCAGTGAATGGGTGTCACCCCTCCACTTT

V: TRBV11-3
J: TRBJ2-7
size: -
D: TRBD1
CDR3: CASSLGPGQAISYEQYF
DNA: TGTGCCAGCAGCTTGGGGCCGGGACAGGCGATTTCCTACGAGCAGTACTTC

V: TRBV5-6
J: TRBJ1-1
size: -
D: -
CDR3: CASSFRRNTEAFF
DNA: TGTGCCAGCAGCTTCAGAAGGAACACTGAAGCTTTCTTT

V: TRBV2
J: TRBJ1-4
size: -
D: -
CDR3: CASSVNGPPLNLLFF
DNA: TGTGCCAGCAGTGTTAACGGACCTCCACTGAATTTACTGTTTTTT

V: TRBV7-3
J: TRBJ2-2
size: few
D: -
CDR3: CASSRQTGELFF
DNA: TGTGCCAGCTCGAGACAGACCGGGGAGCTGTTTTTT

V: TRBV4-1
J: TRBJ1-5
size: -
D: -
CDR3: CASSQANGGRPQHF
DNA: TGCGCCAGCAGCCAAGCGAACGGGGGAAGGCCCCAGCATTTT

V: TRBV5-6
J: TRBJ2-1
size: -
D: TRBD2
CDR3: CASSSGLAAFGEQFF
DNA: TGTGCCAGCAGCTCGGGACTAGCGGCTTTCGGGGAGCAGTTCTTC

V: TRBV4-1
J: TRBJ1-1
size: -
D: -
CDR3: CASSPGMRGMNTEAFF
DNA: TGCGCCAGCAGCCCTGGGATGAGGGGGATGAACACTGAAGCTTTCTTT

V: TRBV4-1
J: TRBJ2-1
size: few
D: TRBD2
CDR3: CASSQVGITSGSNEQFF
DNA: TGCGCCAGCAGCCAAGTGGGGATAACTAGCGGGAGTAATGAGCAGTTCTTC

V: TRBV28
J: TRBJ1-5
size: -
D: -
CDR3: CASIRNGGVVQPQHF
DNA: TGTGCCAGCATTCGAAACGGGGGGGTGGTTCAGCCCCAGCATTTT

V: TRBV27
J: TRBJ1-2
size: medium-sized
D: TRBD1
CDR3: CASRRTGEGGYTF
DNA: TGTGCCAGCAGGCGGACAGGGGAAGGCGGCTACACCTTC